These 8 T cell receptor beta chains share one sample of origin, sequenced in a study of breast tumors, draining lymph nodes, adjacent tissues. Using its own MiXCR run on the multiplex PCR reads, TCRdb lists one record per CDR3 protein. Among approximately 230,000 distinct CDR3 sequences listed, approximately 36% were seen once. The lymph nodes were axillary draining lymph nodes from breast cancer patients. Sample: axillary lymph node tissue. Receptors originate from a female donor with breast cancer. Some clones in this sample may be carry-over from other donors' samples.

The chain couples TRBV5-5 to TRBJ2-5, with TRBD1 matching 7 bases. CDR1 and CDR2 from the germline V gene are SGHKS and YYEKEE (reference sequence). This CDR3 region has 13 residues. Losses at the gene ends were 0 bases for V and 9 bases for J; bases not matched to a gene: 5. Written as DNA, the CDR3 is TGTGCCAGCAGCTTGGACAGGGGTCAGCCCCAGTACTTC. Translating gives CASSLDRGQPQYF.

This clonotype has a handful of counts. A much bigger clone sits one base away, suggesting this may be a read error. V usage is TRBV20-1 and J usage is TRBJ1-2; tentative D call: TRBD1 (5 bases). Germline CDR1 and CDR2: DFQATT and SNEGSKA (reference sequence). V was clipped by 4 bases and J by 7 bases, with 19 bases between them. This CDR3 comprises 14 residues. The DNA for the CDR3 is TGCAGTGCTAAAGTTACAGGATCAGGGTCTGGCTACACCTTC. Its translation: CSAKVTGSGSGYTF.

V is TRBV7-9 and J is TRBJ1-5; 8 bases fit TRBD1. The germline CDR1 and CDR2 sequences are SEHNR and FQNEAQ (reference sequence). V trimming: 6 bases; J trimming: 0 bases; junction bases outside the gene matches: 4. This CDR3 spans 15 amino acids. The CDR3 DNA follows: TGTGCCAGCAGTTCACAGGGGGATAGCAATCAGCCCCAGCATTTT. Its protein product is CASSSQGDSNQPQHF. Looking up the rest from reference TRBV7-9 and TRBJ1-5 gives the full variable domain: DTGVSQNPRHKITKRGQNVTFRCDPISEHNRLYWYRQTLGQGPEFLTYFQNEAQLEKSRLLSDRFSAERPKGSFSTLEIQRTEQGDSAMYLCASSSQGDSNQPQHFGDGTRLSIL.

This clonotype was counted a single time. This chain links TRBV20-1 with TRBJ2-7; D is perhaps TRBD2 (5 bases). Germline assignment: CDR1 DFQATT and CDR2 SNEGSKA (reference sequence). This CDR3 is 12 amino acids long. Trimming shortened V by 3 bases and J by 1 base, and 7 bases separated the two germline ends. The CDR3 bases are TGCAGTGCTAGCGGGGTATCCTACGAGCAGTACTTC. This sequence encodes CSASGVSYEQYF.

This clonotype was counted a few times. A much larger clone differs from this one at a single base, so this may be a read error. The CDR3 spells CASRRTTYEQYF. Here the CDR3 DNA reads TGTGCCAGCAGGCGGACTACCTACGAGCAGTACTTC. V gene TRBV6-5 combines with J gene TRBJ2-7, with D possibly TRBD2 on 6 matching bases. CDR1 and CDR2 from the germline V gene are MNHEY and SVGAGI. V was shortened by 6 bases and J by 2 bases, with 8 bases between the two germline ends. CDR3 length: 12 residues.

This clonotype was observed at least ten times. The chain combines TRBV27 with TRBJ2-3; TRBD2 agrees at 14 bases. V lost 8 bases to trimming and J lost 4 bases; unmatched junction nucleotides: 5. Germline values: CDR1 MNHEY, CDR2 SMNVEV (reference sequence). This CDR3 is built from 15 residues. The CDR3 region is CASGSGLAGADTQYF. The CDR3 region has the DNA TGTGCCAGCGGATCGGGACTAGCGGGGGCAGATACGCAGTATTTT.

This clonotype was recorded many times. This sequence joins TRBV20-1 and TRBJ2-5, with 11 nucleotides matching TRBD2. The junction had 8 bases not matched to a gene; V was cut back by 0 bases and J by 5 bases. The V gene's germline CDR1 is DFQATT and CDR2 SNEGSKA (reference sequence). CDR3 length equals 16 residues. CDR3 in amino acids: CSARDPTSGTPETQYF. The CDR3 nucleotides read TGCAGTGCTAGAGATCCGACTAGCGGGACTCCGGAGACCCAGTACTTC.

V and J are TRBV7-9 and TRBJ1-2, with D uncertain. Germline CDR1 SEHNR, CDR2 FQNEAQ (reference sequence). The CDR3 length is 14 residues. Trimming stripped 2 bases from V and 7 bases from J, with 14 bases between. This CDR3 is CASSLKGQDVGYTF. CDR3 DNA sequence: TGTGCCAGCAGCTTAAAGGGCCAGGACGTTGGCTACACCTTC.